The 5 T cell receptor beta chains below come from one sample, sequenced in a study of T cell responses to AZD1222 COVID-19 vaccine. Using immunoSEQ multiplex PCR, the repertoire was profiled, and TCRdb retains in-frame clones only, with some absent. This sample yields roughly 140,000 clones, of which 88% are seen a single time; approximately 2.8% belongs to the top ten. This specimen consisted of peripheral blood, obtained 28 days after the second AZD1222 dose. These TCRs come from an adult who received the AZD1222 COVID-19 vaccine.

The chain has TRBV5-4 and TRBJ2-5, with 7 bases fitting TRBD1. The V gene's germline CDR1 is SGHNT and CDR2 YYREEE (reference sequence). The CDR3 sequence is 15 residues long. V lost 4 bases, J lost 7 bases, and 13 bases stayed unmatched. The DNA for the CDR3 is TGTGCCAGCAGCCCCCAAGGGAGACAGGGTGGGACCCAGTACTTC. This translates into CASSPQGRQGGTQYF.

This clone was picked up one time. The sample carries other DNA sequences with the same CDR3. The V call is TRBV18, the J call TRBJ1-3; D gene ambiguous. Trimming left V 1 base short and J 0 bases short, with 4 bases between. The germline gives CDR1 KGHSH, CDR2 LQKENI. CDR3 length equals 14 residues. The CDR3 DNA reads TGTGCCAGCTCACCACAGAGCTCTGGAAACACCATATATTTT. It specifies CASSPQSSGNTIYF.

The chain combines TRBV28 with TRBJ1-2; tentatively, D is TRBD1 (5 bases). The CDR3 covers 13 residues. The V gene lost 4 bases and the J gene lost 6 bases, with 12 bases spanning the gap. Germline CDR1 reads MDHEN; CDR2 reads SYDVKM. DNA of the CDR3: TGTGCCAGCAGTTCCTGGGACTTCAATGGCTACACCTTC. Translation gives CASSSWDFNGYTF.

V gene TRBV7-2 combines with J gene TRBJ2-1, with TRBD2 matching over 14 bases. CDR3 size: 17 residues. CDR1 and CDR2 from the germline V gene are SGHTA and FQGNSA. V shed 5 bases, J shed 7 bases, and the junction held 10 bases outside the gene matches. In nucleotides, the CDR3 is TGTGCCAGCAGCCACGGACTAGCGGGGGGCCGGGGAAATGAGCAGTTCTTC. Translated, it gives CASSHGLAGGRGNEQFF.

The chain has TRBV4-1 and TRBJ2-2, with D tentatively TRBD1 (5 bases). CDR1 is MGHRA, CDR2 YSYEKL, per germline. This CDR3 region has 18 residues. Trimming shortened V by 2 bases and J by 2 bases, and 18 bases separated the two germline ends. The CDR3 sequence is CASSQPEWGVKNTGELFF. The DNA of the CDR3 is TGCGCCAGCAGCCAACCCGAGTGGGGCGTGAAAAACACCGGGGAGCTGTTTTTT.